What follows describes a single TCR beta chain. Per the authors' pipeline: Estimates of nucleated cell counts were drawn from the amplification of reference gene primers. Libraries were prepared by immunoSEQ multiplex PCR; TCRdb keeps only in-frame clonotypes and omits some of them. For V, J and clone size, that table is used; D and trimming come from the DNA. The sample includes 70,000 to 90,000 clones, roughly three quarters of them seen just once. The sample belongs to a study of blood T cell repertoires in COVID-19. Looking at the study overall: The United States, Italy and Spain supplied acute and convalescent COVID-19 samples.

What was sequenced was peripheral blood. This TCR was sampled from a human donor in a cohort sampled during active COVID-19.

CDR3: CASSGVAGDQETQYF. CDR3 nucleotides: TGCGCCAGCAGTGGGGTAGCGGGGGACCAAGAGACCCAGTACTTC. The chain links TRBV10-2 to TRBJ2-5, with 9 bases fitting TRBD2. This CDR3 has 15 amino acids. Germline V CDR1 and CDR2: WSHSY, SAAADI. J gave up 0 bases and V 4 bases, and 3 bases lay outside the gene matches.